This T cell receptor (beta chain) was profiled in a study of CD8 T cells in Susac syndrome. General observations from the study: The study admitted that it had a relatively small number of individuals in its TCR sequencing and HLA analysis.

This clonotype was detected only once. What it binds is not known. An amount of RNA that ranged from about 0.45 to 1 ug was reverse transcribed with random hexamers. An immunoSEQ multiplex PCR amplified TCR beta CDR3 over 54 Vbeta and 13 Jbeta. TCRdb ran MiXCR on the immunoSEQ multiplex PCR reads and lists one entry per CDR3 protein. Of some 120,000 distinct CDR3 sequences in the sample, around 94% were seen once. This CDR3 has 13 amino acids. Germline-derived CDR1 and CDR2 are DFQATT and SNEGSKA (reference sequence). V lost 6 bases, J lost 4 bases, and 8 bases stayed unmatched. TCR beta sequencing was performed on blood CD8+ and CD4+ T cells. It was healthy donors who served as the controls, matched for age and sex.

Specimen: CD4+ T cells from PBMCs. The V call is TRBV20-1, the J call TRBJ1-1, with 7 bases matching TRBD1. This clonotype was sampled from a human donor in good health. The CDR3 DNA sequence: TGCAGTGCACCCCGGGACAGTAGCACTGAAGCTTTCTTT. Protein sequence: CSAPRDSSTEAFF.